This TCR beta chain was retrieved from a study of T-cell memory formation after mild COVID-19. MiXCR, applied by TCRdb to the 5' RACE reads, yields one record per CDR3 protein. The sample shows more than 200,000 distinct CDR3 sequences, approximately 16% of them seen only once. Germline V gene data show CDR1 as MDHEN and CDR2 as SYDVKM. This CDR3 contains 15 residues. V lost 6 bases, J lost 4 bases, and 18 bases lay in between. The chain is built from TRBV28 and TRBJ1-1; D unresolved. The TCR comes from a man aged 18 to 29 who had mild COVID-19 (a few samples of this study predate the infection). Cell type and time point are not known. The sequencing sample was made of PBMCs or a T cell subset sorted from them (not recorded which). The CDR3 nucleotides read TGTGCCAGCAGACCGCCGGGGAGGATGGGCACTGAAGCTTTCTTT. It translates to CASRPPGRMGTEAFF. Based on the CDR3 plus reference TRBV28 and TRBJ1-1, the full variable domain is DVKVTQSSRYLVKRTGEKVFLECVQDMDHENMFWYRQDPGLGLRLIYFSYDVKMKEKGDIPEGYSVSREKKERFSLILESASTNQTSMYLCASRPPGRMGTEAFFGQGTRLTVV.